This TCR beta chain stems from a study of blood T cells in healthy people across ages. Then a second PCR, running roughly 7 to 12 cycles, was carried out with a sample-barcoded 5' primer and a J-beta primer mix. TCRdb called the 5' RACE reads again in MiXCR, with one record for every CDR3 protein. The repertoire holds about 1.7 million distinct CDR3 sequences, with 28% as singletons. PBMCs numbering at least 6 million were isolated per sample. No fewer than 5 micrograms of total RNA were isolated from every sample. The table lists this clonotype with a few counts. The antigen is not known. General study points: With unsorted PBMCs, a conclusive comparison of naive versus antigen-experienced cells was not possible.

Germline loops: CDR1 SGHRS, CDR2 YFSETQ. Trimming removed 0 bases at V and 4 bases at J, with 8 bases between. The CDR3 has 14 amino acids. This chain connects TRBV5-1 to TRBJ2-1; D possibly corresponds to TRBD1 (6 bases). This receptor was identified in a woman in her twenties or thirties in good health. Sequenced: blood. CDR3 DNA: TGCGCCAGCAGCTTGGTGGACAGATACAATGAGCAGTTCTTC. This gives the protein CASSLVDRYNEQFF.